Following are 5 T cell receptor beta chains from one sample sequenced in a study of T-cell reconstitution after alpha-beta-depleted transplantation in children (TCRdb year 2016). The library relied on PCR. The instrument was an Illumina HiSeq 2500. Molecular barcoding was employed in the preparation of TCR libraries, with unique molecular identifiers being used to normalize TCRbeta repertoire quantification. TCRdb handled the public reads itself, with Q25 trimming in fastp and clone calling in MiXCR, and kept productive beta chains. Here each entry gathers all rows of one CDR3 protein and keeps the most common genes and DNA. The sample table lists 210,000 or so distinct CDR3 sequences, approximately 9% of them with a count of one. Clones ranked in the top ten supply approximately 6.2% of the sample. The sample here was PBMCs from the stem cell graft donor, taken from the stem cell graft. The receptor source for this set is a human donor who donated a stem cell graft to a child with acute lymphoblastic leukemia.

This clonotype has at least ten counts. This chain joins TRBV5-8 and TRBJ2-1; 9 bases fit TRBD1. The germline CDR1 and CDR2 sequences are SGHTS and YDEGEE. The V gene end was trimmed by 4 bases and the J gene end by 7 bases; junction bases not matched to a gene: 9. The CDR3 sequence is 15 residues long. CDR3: CASSPGTGLGNEQFF. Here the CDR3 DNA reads TGTGCCAGCAGCCCCGGGACAGGGTTGGGAAATGAGCAGTTCTTC.

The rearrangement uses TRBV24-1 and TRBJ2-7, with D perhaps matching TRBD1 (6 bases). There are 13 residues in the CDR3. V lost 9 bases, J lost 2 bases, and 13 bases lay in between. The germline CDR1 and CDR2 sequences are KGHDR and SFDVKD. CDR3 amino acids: CATSGATTYEQYF. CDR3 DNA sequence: TGTGCCACCTCAGGGGCTACCACCTACGAGCAGTACTTC.

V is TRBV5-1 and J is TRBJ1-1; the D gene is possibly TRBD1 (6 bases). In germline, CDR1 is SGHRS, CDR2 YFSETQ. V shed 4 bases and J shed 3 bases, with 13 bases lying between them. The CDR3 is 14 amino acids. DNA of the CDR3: TGCGCCAGCAGCCCCGGGACACTCGACACTGAAGCTTTCTTT. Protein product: CASSPGTLDTEAFF.

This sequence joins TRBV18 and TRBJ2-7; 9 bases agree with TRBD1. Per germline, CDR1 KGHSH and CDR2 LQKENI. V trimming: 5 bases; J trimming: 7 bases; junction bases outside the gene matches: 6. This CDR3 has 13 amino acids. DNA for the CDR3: TGTGCCAGCTCATCGGACAGGGGACGGGAGCAGTACTTC. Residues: CASSSDRGREQYF.

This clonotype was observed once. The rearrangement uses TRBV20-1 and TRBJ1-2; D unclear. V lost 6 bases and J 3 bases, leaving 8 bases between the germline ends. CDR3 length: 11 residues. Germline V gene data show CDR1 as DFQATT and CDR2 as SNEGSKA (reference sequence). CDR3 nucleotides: TGCAGTGCCCACCCGGACTATGGCTACACCTTC. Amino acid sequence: CSAHPDYGYTF.